A single sample is the source of the 21 T cell receptor beta chains below, sequenced in a study of T cell responses to AZD1222 COVID-19 vaccine. Repertoires were generated with immunoSEQ multiplex PCR, while TCRdb's copy carries only in-frame clones and drops some. The sample contains tens of thousands of clones, around 80% of which appear only once. The material sequenced was peripheral blood, taken 28 days after the second AZD1222 dose. These receptors were collected from an adult who received the AZD1222 COVID-19 vaccine.

The CDR3 nucleotides are TGCAGCGTTGTGGGGGGGGACTATGGCTACACCTTC. Translation: CSVVGGDYGYTF. The V gene is TRBV29-1, the J gene TRBJ1-2; D is perhaps TRBD1 (5 bases). Germline V gene data show CDR1 as SQVTM and CDR2 as ANQGSEA. This CDR3 is 12 amino acids long. V was trimmed by 4 bases and J by 3 bases, leaving 9 bases between them.

This clone has a handful of counts. This chain joins TRBV28 and TRBJ1-2; D is possibly TRBD1 (5 bases). V was clipped by 6 bases and J by 0 bases, with 8 bases between them. CDR1 is MDHEN and CDR2 is SYDVKM in the germline V gene. The CDR3 has 13 amino acids. CDR3 bases: TGTGCCAGCAGATTGGGACCTAACTATGGCTACACCTTC. Amino acid sequence: CASRLGPNYGYTF.

The rearrangement joins TRBV5-4 to TRBJ1-6; 8 positions agree with TRBD1. The CDR3 is 15 amino acids. J lost 8 bases, V lost 4 bases, and 8 bases had no gene match. Germline CDR1 SGHNT, CDR2 YYREEE (reference sequence). CDR3 DNA: TGTGCCAGCAGCCCGACAGGGGAATGGGATTCACCCCTCCACTTT. Translated, it gives CASSPTGEWDSPLHF.

The chain joins TRBV5-3 to TRBJ1-2; D gene uncertain. TRBV5-3 is treated as an ORF (open reading frame) with a function not yet certain. Trimming removed 1 base from V and 5 bases from J, with 9 bases in between. The CDR3 is 13 amino acids. CDR3 bases: TGTGCCAGAAGCTTGCCGGTTCGATATGGCTACACCTTC. This sequence encodes CARSLPVRYGYTF.

This chain links TRBV18 with TRBJ2-1; unclear D gene. The V gene lost 6 bases and the J gene lost 2 bases, with 20 bases spanning the gap. Germline CDR1 and CDR2: KGHSH and LQKENI. The CDR3 has 17 amino acids. The CDR3 here is CASSPDTTEKPYNEQFF. CDR3 nucleotide sequence: TGTGCCAGCTCCCCCGACACAACCGAGAAGCCCTACAATGAGCAGTTCTTC.

The genes are TRBV10-3 and TRBJ2-1; the match to TRBD1 covers 7 bases. This CDR3 region has 16 residues. Trimming at V came to 0 bases and at J to 1 base, leaving 3 bases not matched to a gene. Germline CDR1 reads ENHRY; CDR2 reads SYGVKD. This CDR3 reads CAISESTGKSYNEQFF. For the CDR3, the DNA is TGTGCCATCAGTGAGTCGACAGGGAAATCCTACAATGAGCAGTTCTTC.

CDR3 residues: CASSLTNTGDNEQFF. For the CDR3, the DNA is TGTGCCAGCAGCCTTACTAATACTGGAGACAATGAGCAGTTCTTC. The chain recombines TRBV9 with TRBJ2-1, with D hard to call. This CDR3 spans 15 amino acids. V was clipped by 4 bases and J by 5 bases, with 16 bases between them. Germline assignment: CDR1 SGDLS and CDR2 YYNGEE.

This clone showed up just a few times. The chain has TRBV30 and TRBJ1-1; D uncertain. This CDR3 comprises 14 residues. From germline, CDR1 is GTSNPN and CDR2 SVGIG (reference sequence). Trimming left V 2 bases short and J 1 base short, with 11 bases between. In nucleotides, the CDR3 is TGTGCCTGGAGTTTCACCCACCCGAACACTGAAGCTTTCTTT. It specifies CAWSFTHPNTEAFF.

The rearrangement links TRBV24-1 to TRBJ2-3; 8 bases are a match to TRBD2. CDR3 length: 17 residues. After removal of 3 bases from V and 4 bases from J, the junction contained 11 bases not matched to a gene. Germline V gene lookup returns CDR1 KGHDR and CDR2 SFDVKD. The CDR3: CATSDPTSLAGSDTQYF. CDR3 sequence (DNA): TGTGCCACCAGTGATCCAACCTCGTTAGCGGGATCAGATACGCAGTATTTT.

The gene calls are TRBV29-1 and TRBJ2-5; no reliable D call. The CDR3 runs 15 residues. Deletions cut 3 bases from V and 2 bases from J, with 16 bases between. Looked up from germline, CDR1 is SQVTM and CDR2 is ANQGSEA. The CDR3 loop is CSVDFGRTEQETQYF. The CDR3 nucleotides are TGCAGCGTTGATTTCGGTCGTACCGAACAAGAGACCCAGTACTTC.

The gene calls are TRBV5-6 and TRBJ1-1; D uncertain. CDR1 is SGHDT, CDR2 YYEEEE, per germline. V lost 5 bases to trimming and J lost 3 bases, with 11 bases between them. This CDR3 has 13 amino acids. The CDR3 loop reads CASRRVEDTEAFF. As DNA, the CDR3 is TGTGCCAGCAGGAGGGTAGAAGACACTGAAGCTTTCTTT.

This clone occurred a few times. The chain uses TRBV7-6 and TRBJ2-5, with a tentative D call TRBD2 (6 bases). From germline, CDR1 is SGHVS and CDR2 FNYEAQ. CDR3 length: 14 amino acids. V lost 5 bases and J lost 4, with 14 bases in between. CDR3 residues: CASSERLDGETQYF. Written as DNA, the CDR3 is TGTGCCAGCAGCGAAAGACTAGACGGAGAGACCCAGTACTTC. The variable domain in full, with the rest retrieved from reference TRBV7-6 and TRBJ2-5, is GAGVSQSPRYKVTKRGQDVALRCDPISGHVSLYWYRQALGQGPEFLTYFNYEAQQDKSGLPNDRFSAERPEGSISTLTIQRTEQRDSAMYRCASSERLDGETQYFGPGTRLLVL.

V gene TRBV5-5 combines with J gene TRBJ1-2; weak D call: TRBD1 (5 bases). Trimming left V 4 bases short and J 7 bases short, with 17 bases between. The CDR3 loop spans 14 amino acids. The germline V gene has CDR1 SGHKS and CDR2 YYEKEE (reference sequence). The CDR3 DNA follows: TGTGCCAGCAGCCCGCAACTTGGGGGAAGTGGCTACACCTTC. Amino acid sequence: CASSPQLGGSGYTF.

The genes are TRBV19 and TRBJ1-2; 7 bases align to TRBD1. Germline V gene lookup returns CDR1 LNHDA and CDR2 SQIVND (reference sequence). V lost 5 bases to trimming and J lost 4 bases; unmatched junction nucleotides: 7. This CDR3 spans 14 amino acids. Here the CDR3 reads CASSGETGIYGYTF. Written as DNA, the CDR3 is TGTGCCAGTAGTGGAGAGACAGGGATCTATGGCTACACCTTC.

This rearrangement joins TRBV7-3 to TRBJ2-2; 7 positions match TRBD1. The CDR3 sequence is 15 residues long. The V and J ends lost 4 bases and 7 bases, in that order; junction bases with no gene match: 9. Germline loops: CDR1 SGHTA, CDR2 FQGTGA. CDR3 sequence (DNA): TGTGCCAGCAGCTCGGGACAGCTCGGCGACGGGGAGCTGTTTTTT. It is translated as CASSSGQLGDGELFF.

V usage is TRBV28 and J usage is TRBJ1-3; unclear D gene. This CDR3 spans 15 amino acids. From germline, CDR1 is MDHEN and CDR2 SYDVKM. Trimming took 6 bases from V and 1 from J, leaving 13 bases between them. CDR3 region: CASSPPKASGNTIYF. The CDR3 region has the DNA TGTGCCAGCAGCCCCCCCAAGGCGTCTGGAAACACCATATATTTT.

The rearrangement links TRBV4-2 to TRBJ2-2, with 7 positions matching TRBD2. This CDR3 comprises 16 residues. The trim removed 1 base at V and 4 bases at J, leaving 6 bases unmatched. The germline CDR1 and CDR2 sequences are LGHNA and YNFKEQ. For the CDR3, the DNA is TGTGCCAGCAGCCAAGGTGCGGGAGCAAGCACCGGGGAGCTGTTTTTT. Protein product: CASSQGAGASTGELFF.

The chain joins TRBV20-1 to TRBJ2-1, with TRBD1 matching 8 bases. Germline V gives CDR1 DFQATT, CDR2 SNEGSKA (reference sequence). Trimming removed 3 bases from V and 8 bases from J; junction bases left unmatched: 15. The CDR3 totals 16 residues. The CDR3 loop is CSASSPRTGFFDEQFF. CDR3 DNA: TGCAGTGCTAGTTCGCCTAGGACAGGGTTTTTCGATGAGCAGTTCTTC.

V gene TRBV5-1 combines with J gene TRBJ2-7; tentative D call: TRBD1 (6 bases). CDR3 size: 14 residues. Deletions cut 1 base from V and 0 bases from J, with 8 bases between. Germline CDR1 is SGHRS and CDR2 is YFSETQ. DNA of the CDR3: TGCGCCAGCAGCTTGCAACAGGGCTCCTACGAGCAGTACTTC. The encoded protein is CASSLQQGSYEQYF.

The sample holds a few counts of this clone. This sequence joins TRBV5-6 and TRBJ2-1; D could derive from TRBD1 or TRBD2 (5 bases each). The CDR3 is 15 amino acids. CDR1 SGHDT and CDR2 YYEEEE come from the germline V gene. V was trimmed by 0 bases and J by 1 base, leaving 8 bases between them. CDR3 DNA: TGTGCCAGCAGCTTGGGATGGGGGTCCTACAATGAGCAGTTCTTC. Its protein product is CASSLGWGSYNEQFF. Using reference TRBV5-6 and TRBJ2-1 for the parts outside the CDR3, the full variable domain is DAGVTQSPTHLIKTRGQQVTLRCSPKSGHDTVSWYQQALGQGPQFIFQYYEEEERQRGNFPDRFSGHQFPNYSSELNVNALLLGDSALYLCASSLGWGSYNEQFFGPGTRLTVL.

The chain employs TRBV19 and TRBJ1-6; the D is unclear. Trimming shortened V by 5 bases and J by 14 bases, and 19 bases separated the two germline ends. The CDR3 is made up of 14 amino acids. Germline-derived CDR1 and CDR2 are LNHDA and SQIVND (reference sequence). The CDR3 is CASSFQDGEESLHF. The CDR3 DNA reads as TGTGCCAGTAGTTTTCAGGACGGGGAGGAATCCCTCCACTTT.